These T cell receptor beta chains were read from a single sample in a study of shared clonotypes between healthy human individuals. Clones were read by immunoSEQ multiplex PCR, and TCRdb kept only the in-frame ones, dropping some. The sample holds millions of clones, about 95% seen once. Sequencing was carried out using naive CD8+ T cells sorted from blood. Receptors were obtained from a man aged 18 to 29 in good health. Both conserved end residues are part of each CDR3. A D gene is named only where the DNA matches it firmly. Clone size is given for some rows only: seen once, a few or many times, or a class if the clone is expanded.

clone size	V gene	J gene	D gene	CDR3 DNA	CDR3 protein
.	TRBV5-6	TRBJ2-7	.	TGTGCCAGCAGCTTGATCCGGATGGGTATCTACGAGCAGTACTTC	CASSLIRMGIYEQYF
.	TRBV27	TRBJ1-6	.	TGTGCCAGCAGTTTGAGGGGGTATTCACCCCTCCACTTT	CASSLRGYSPLHF
.	TRBV4-3	TRBJ2-7	.	TGCGCCAGCAGCCAAGGGGCTAGCCACGGCGAGCAGTACTTC	CASSQGASHGEQYF
.	TRBV12-5	TRBJ2-5	.	TGTGCTAGTGGTTTGGGCGTGGAAGAGACCCAGTACTTC	CASGLGVEETQYF
.	TRBV28	TRBJ2-3	TRBD2	TGTGCCAGCAGTCGACTAGCTAACCCAGATACGCAGTATTTT	CASSRLANPDTQYF
.	TRBV7-6	TRBJ1-2	.	TGTGCCAGCAGCTTATATGGCGTTGACGAGGATAACTATGGCTACACCTTC	CASSLYGVDEDNYGYTF
few	TRBV5-1	TRBJ2-7	.	TGCGCCAGCACGGAGACTGATTCCTACGAGCAGTACTTC	CASTETDSYEQYF
.	TRBV29-1	TRBJ2-1	.	TGCAGCGTTTCTGGGACGGTAAGCTCCTACAATGAGCAGTTCTTC	CSVSGTVSSYNEQFF
.	TRBV6-5	TRBJ1-2	TRBD1	TGTGCCAGCAGTGCAGGGGGCGAAAACTATGGCTACACCTTC	CASSAGGENYGYTF
.	TRBV7-6	TRBJ2-5	TRBD2	TGTGCCAGCAGCCTACATACCGAGACTAGCGGTACCCAAGAGACCCAGTACTTC	CASSLHTETSGTQETQYF
.	TRBV15	TRBJ2-7	.	TGTGCCACCAGCACCCTGGAGGGGTCGTACGAGCAGTACTTC	CATSTLEGSYEQYF
.	TRBV5-1	TRBJ1-1	.	TGCGCCAGCAGCGGAAACAGGGACACTGAAGCTTTCTTT	CASSGNRDTEAFF
.	TRBV28	TRBJ2-7	.	TGTGCCAGCAGTTTATGGGCCGGAGGGGGGAAAAGCGACGAGCAGTACTTC	CASSLWAGGGKSDEQYF
.	TRBV4-1	TRBJ1-1	.	TGCGCCAGCAGCCAAGATAGCCAGGGCAGGACTGAAGCTTTCTTT	CASSQDSQGRTEAFF
.	TRBV10-1	TRBJ2-7	TRBD1	TGCGCCACCGGTGCCCTGGGGACAGGGGTATCCTACGAGCAGTACTTC	CATGALGTGVSYEQYF
.	TRBV7-8	TRBJ2-3	.	TGTGCCAGCAGCTTCGTCGTCATAGCGGAACATAGCACAGATACGCAGTATTTT	CASSFVVIAEHSTDTQYF